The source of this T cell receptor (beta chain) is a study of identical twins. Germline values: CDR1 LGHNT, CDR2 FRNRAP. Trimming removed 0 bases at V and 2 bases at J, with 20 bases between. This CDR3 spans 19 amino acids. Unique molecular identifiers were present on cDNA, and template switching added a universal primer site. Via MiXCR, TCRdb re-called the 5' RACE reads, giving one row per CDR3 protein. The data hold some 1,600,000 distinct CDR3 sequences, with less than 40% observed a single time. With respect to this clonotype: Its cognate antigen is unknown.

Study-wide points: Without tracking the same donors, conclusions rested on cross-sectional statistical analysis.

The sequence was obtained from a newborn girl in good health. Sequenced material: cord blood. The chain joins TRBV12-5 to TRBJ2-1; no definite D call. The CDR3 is CASGLVLRVRLVPYNEQFF. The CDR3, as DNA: TGTGCTAGTGGTTTGGTACTAAGGGTACGTCTCGTCCCCTACAATGAGCAGTTCTTC. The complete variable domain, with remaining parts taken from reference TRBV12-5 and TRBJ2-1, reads DARVTQTPRHKVTEMGQEVTMRCQPILGHNTVFWYRQTMMQGLELLAYFRNRAPLDDSGMPKDRFSAEMPDATLATLKIQPSEPRDSAVYFCASGLVLRVRLVPYNEQFFGPGTRLTVL.